This entry concerns a single T cell receptor beta chain. This sample stems from a study of blood T cell repertoires in COVID-19. Study details: PBMCs, B-cell-depleted T cells, or T cells provided the cDNA or gDNA that made up the material.

In the authors' workflow: For nucleated cells, counts were estimated from reference gene primer amplification. Sequencing used immunoSEQ multiplex PCR; TCRdb keeps in-frame clones, though not all of them. D and trimming come from the DNA, and the V and J calls and clone size come from that table. The sample yields 150,000 to 200,000 clones, roughly 90% seen once. The V end was cut by 3 bases, the J end by 6 bases, with 8 bases between. Germline loops: CDR1 ENHRY, CDR2 SYGVKD. The CDR3 contains 13 residues. This chain joins TRBV10-3 and TRBJ2-2; D might be TRBD1 (5 bases). The material sequenced was peripheral blood. The TCR comes from a man aged 60-69 years with active or convalescent COVID-19. CDR3 amino acids: CAISEGVSGELFF. Written as DNA, the CDR3 is TGTGCCATCAGTGAAGGGGTGTCCGGGGAGCTGTTTTTT.